These T cell receptor beta chains were read from a single sample in a study of blood T cell repertoires in COVID-19. Sequencing used immunoSEQ multiplex PCR; TCRdb keeps in-frame clones, though not all of them. The sample includes 290,000 or so clones, about 89% of them seen just once. Sequenced sample: PBMCs or T cells enriched from blood (not recorded which). Source of these receptors: a young woman who had recovered from COVID-19. The conserved cysteine and the conserved F or W are not part of the CDR3 here.

J gene: TRBJ1-2; V gene: TRBV7-2; CDR3 protein: ASSLRRGNYGYT
J gene: TRBJ2-5; V gene: TRBV7-9; CDR3 protein: ASSSNAAGVETQY
J gene: TRBJ1-2; V gene: TRBV9; CDR3 protein: ASSADRDRGNYGYT
J gene: TRBJ1-1; V gene: TRBV4-1; CDR3 protein: ASSPHVEAGFIGAF
J gene: TRBJ1-2; V gene: TRBV24-1; CDR3 protein: ATSEADYYGYT
J gene: TRBJ1-2; V gene: TRBV5-1; CDR3 protein: ASSLRQGTGVNYGYT
J gene: TRBJ2-7; V gene: TRBV18; CDR3 protein: ASSPLQGRDEQY
J gene: TRBJ2-3; V gene: TRBV5-6; CDR3 protein: ASSDRQGGTDTQY
J gene: TRBJ1-2; V gene: TRBV6-1; CDR3 protein: ASSESDIGYT
J gene: TRBJ1-2; V gene: TRBV5-1; CDR3 protein: ASSFDRGNAYGYT
J gene: TRBJ2-2; V gene: TRBV11-3; CDR3 protein: ASSPGTGGTGELF
J gene: TRBJ2-1; V gene: TRBV14; CDR3 protein: ASSQDIQDLRAKRF
J gene: TRBJ2-3; V gene: TRBV11-2; CDR3 protein: ASSLAGGGTTDTQY
J gene: TRBJ1-6; V gene: TRBV28; CDR3 protein: ASSHPGDRDSYNSPLH
J gene: TRBJ2-7; V gene: TRBV6-5; CDR3 protein: ASTTGSSYEQY
J gene: TRBJ2-2; V gene: TRBV5-1; CDR3 protein: ASSYGTSGGRVTGELF
J gene: TRBJ2-5; V gene: TRBV25-1; CDR3 protein: ASSLDREFKETQY
J gene: TRBJ1-4; V gene: TRBV28; CDR3 protein: ASSSPDRNEKLF
J gene: TRBJ2-1; V gene: TRBV5-4; CDR3 protein: ASRFGLAGDEQF
J gene: TRBJ2-3; V gene: TRBV27; CDR3 protein: ASSPRGSTDTQY
J gene: TRBJ2-2; V gene: TRBV5-1; CDR3 protein: ASSLEGVESGELF
J gene: TRBJ1-4; V gene: TRBV28; CDR3 protein: ASSGDRENEKLF
J gene: TRBJ2-4; V gene: TRBV28; CDR3 protein: ASSLVGGAGIQNIQY
J gene: TRBJ1-1; V gene: TRBV28; CDR3 protein: ASSPGAEAF
J gene: TRBJ1-1; V gene: TRBV13; CDR3 protein: ASSIDRASEAF
J gene: TRBJ2-3; V gene: TRBV18; CDR3 protein: ASSPHAADTQY
J gene: TRBJ1-1; V gene: TRBV30; CDR3 protein: AWTPGQTNTEAF
J gene: TRBJ1-1; V gene: TRBV29-1; CDR3 protein: SVDNQGQRAEAF
J gene: TRBJ2-2; V gene: TRBV27; CDR3 protein: ASSRQGASGELF
J gene: TRBJ2-3; V gene: TRBV5-1; CDR3 protein: ASSFGQGRATDTQY
J gene: TRBJ1-1; V gene: TRBV5-5; CDR3 protein: ASSSGPGQVEGRAF
J gene: TRBJ2-2; V gene: TRBV25-1; CDR3 protein: ASSEHGDTGELF
J gene: TRBJ2-1; V gene: TRBV7-3; CDR3 protein: ATTKGRLASDEQF
J gene: TRBJ1-2; V gene: TRBV7-9; CDR3 protein: ASSSEFFTGGAGQGYT
J gene: TRBJ2-2; V gene: TRBV9; CDR3 protein: ASSPGAGTSGRGHGELF
J gene: TRBJ1-2; V gene: TRBV14; CDR3 protein: ASSQARGTYGYT
J gene: TRBJ2-3; V gene: TRBV5-1; CDR3 protein: ASSYPRGRYSADTQY
J gene: TRBJ2-5; V gene: TRBV20-1; CDR3 protein: SASLSGGAGETQY
J gene: TRBJ1-1; V gene: TRBV5-4; CDR3 protein: ASSLRVGGGRGNPNTEAF
J gene: TRBJ1-1; V gene: TRBV2; CDR3 protein: ASSDLENTEAF
J gene: TRBJ2-7; V gene: TRBV28; CDR3 protein: ASSFRPGTSGSYEQY
J gene: TRBJ2-3; V gene: TRBV4-2; CDR3 protein: ASSQGGSTDTQY
J gene: TRBJ1-4; V gene: TRBV19; CDR3 protein: ASRFVGGTTNEKLF
J gene: TRBJ2-7; V gene: TRBV9; CDR3 protein: ASSRSGAPGDEQY
J gene: TRBJ2-7; V gene: TRBV6-6; CDR3 protein: ASSYYYSYEQY
J gene: TRBJ1-6; V gene: TRBV7-3; CDR3 protein: ASSPTGTGGDSPLH